The 3 T cell receptor beta chains below all came from one sample that was sequenced in a study of cytomegalovirus exposure and HLA in healthy donors. Profiling relied on immunoSEQ multiplex PCR, and the TCRdb table lists in-frame clones only, not all of them. The sample includes roughly 56,000 clones, roughly 90% of them seen just once. The sequencing sample was made of PBMCs. These receptors were taken from a woman aged 25 to 39 in good health and CMV-seronegative.

The CDR3 sequence: CASSDRAGVNTGELFF. DNA for the CDR3: TGTGCCAGCAGCGATCGAGCGGGAGTGAACACCGGGGAGCTGTTTTTT. The chain couples TRBV13 to TRBJ2-2; 8 positions match TRBD2. The ends lost 5 bases at V and 1 base at J; junction bases unmatched: 6. The CDR3 extends over 16 amino acids. Germline CDR1 and CDR2: PRHDT and FYEKMQ (reference sequence).

This chain connects TRBV19 to TRBJ2-1; 9 bases align to TRBD2. With V trimmed by 3 bases and J by 7 bases, 7 bases remained unmatched. The CDR3 consists of 15 residues. Germline V gives CDR1 LNHDA, CDR2 SQIVND (reference sequence). CDR3 in amino acids: CASSIRLAGKNEQFF. In nucleotides, the CDR3 is TGTGCCAGTAGTATTCGGCTAGCGGGAAAGAATGAGCAGTTCTTC.

The CDR3 nucleotides are TGTGCCAGCGCCCAGACAGCGAACACTGAAGCTTTCTTT. Its protein product is CASAQTANTEAFF. The chain employs TRBV27 and TRBJ1-1; possible D gene TRBD1, 5 bases. Germline lookup yields CDR1 MNHEY and CDR2 SMNVEV (reference sequence). There are 13 residues in the CDR3. Trimming pared 8 bases from V and 1 base from J, leaving 11 bases between.